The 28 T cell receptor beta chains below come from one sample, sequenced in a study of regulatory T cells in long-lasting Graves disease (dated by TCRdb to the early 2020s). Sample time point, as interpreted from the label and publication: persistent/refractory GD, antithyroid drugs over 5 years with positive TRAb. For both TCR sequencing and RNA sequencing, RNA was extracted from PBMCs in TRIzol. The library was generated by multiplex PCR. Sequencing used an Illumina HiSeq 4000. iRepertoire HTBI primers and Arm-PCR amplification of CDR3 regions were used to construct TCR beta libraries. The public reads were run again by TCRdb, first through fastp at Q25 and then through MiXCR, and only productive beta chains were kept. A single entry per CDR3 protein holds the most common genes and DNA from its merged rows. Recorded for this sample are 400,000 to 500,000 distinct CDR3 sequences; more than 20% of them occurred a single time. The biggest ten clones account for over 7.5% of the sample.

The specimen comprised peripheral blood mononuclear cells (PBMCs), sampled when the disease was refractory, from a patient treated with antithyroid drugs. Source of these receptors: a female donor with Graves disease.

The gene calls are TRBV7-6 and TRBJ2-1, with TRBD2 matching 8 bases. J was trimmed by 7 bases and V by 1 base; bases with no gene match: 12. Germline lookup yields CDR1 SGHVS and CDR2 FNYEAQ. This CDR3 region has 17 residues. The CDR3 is CASSLVIAREVGNEQFF. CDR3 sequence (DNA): TGTGCCAGCAGCTTAGTTATTGCGCGGGAGGTCGGGAATGAGCAGTTCTTC.

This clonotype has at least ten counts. The CDR3 is CASSLPGHQSGELFF. In DNA form, the CDR3 reads TGTGCCAGCAGCTTGCCGGGACATCAGTCCGGGGAGCTGTTTTTT. The chain uses TRBV11-2 and TRBJ2-2, with a possible D match to TRBD1 (6 bases). Trimming took 3 bases from V and 6 from J, leaving 14 bases between them. This CDR3 is built from 15 residues. Germline V lookup: CDR1 SGHAT, CDR2 FQNNGV.

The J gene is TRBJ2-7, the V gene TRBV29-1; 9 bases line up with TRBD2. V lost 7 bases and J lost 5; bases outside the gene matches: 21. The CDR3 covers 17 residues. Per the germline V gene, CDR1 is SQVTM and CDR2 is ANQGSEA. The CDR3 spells CSGYHNPRCGRADEQYF. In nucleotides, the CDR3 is TGCAGCGGTTACCATAACCCTAGGTGCGGGAGGGCGGACGAGCAGTACTTC.

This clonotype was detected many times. In DNA form, the CDR3 reads TGCAGTGCGGTGGGGACTTGGAATAATTCACCCCTCCACTTT. This sequence encodes CSAVGTWNNSPLHF. The V call is TRBV20-1, the J call TRBJ1-6, with a weak D call TRBD1 (5 bases). V dropped 6 bases and J dropped 5 bases, with 14 bases sitting between them. The CDR3 has 14 residues. The germline CDR1 and CDR2 sequences are DFQATT and SNEGSKA (reference sequence).

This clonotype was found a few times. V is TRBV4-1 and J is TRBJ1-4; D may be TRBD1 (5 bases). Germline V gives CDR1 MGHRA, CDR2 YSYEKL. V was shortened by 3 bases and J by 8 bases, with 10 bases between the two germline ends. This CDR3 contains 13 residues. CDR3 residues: CASSHREGEKLFF. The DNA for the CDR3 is TGCGCCAGCAGCCACAGGGAGGGCGAAAAACTGTTTTTT.

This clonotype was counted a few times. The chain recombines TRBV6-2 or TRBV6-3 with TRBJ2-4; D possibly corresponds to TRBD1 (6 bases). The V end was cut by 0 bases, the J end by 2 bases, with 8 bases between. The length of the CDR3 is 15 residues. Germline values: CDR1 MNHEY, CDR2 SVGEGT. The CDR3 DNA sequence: TGTGCCAGCAGTTACTCGGGGGCCTCCAAAAACATTCAGTACTTC. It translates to CASSYSGASKNIQYF.

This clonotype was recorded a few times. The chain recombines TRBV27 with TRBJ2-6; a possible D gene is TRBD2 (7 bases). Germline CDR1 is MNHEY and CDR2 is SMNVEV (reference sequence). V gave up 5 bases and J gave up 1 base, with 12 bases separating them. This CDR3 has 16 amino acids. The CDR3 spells CASSLRGGSGANVLTF. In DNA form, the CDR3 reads TGTGCCAGCAGTCTTAGGGGGGGGTCTGGGGCCAACGTCCTGACTTTC.

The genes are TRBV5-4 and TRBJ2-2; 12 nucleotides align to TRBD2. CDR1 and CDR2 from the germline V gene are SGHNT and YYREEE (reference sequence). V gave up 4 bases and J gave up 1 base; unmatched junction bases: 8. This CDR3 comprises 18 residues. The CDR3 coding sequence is TGTGCCAGCAGCGGGGGACTAGCGGGTCCGATGAACACCGGGGAGCTGTTTTTT. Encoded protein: CASSGGLAGPMNTGELFF.

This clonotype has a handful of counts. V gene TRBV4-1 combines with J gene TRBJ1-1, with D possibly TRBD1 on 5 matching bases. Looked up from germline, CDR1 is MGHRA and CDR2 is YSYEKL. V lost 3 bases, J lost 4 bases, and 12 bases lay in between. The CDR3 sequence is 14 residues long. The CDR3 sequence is CASSHLQGGTEAFF. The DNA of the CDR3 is TGCGCCAGCAGCCATCTTCAGGGCGGCACTGAAGCTTTCTTT.

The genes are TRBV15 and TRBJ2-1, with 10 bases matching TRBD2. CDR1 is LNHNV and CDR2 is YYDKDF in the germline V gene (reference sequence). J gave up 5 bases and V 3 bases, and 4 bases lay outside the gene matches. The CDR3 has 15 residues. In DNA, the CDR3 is TGTGCCACCAGCAGTACTAGCGGGACACACAATGAGCAGTTCTTC. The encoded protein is CATSSTSGTHNEQFF. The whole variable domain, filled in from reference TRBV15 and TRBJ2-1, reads DAMVIQNPRYQVTQFGKPVTLSCSQTLNHNVMYWYQQKSSQAPKLLFHYYDKDFNNEADTPDNFQSRRPNTSFCFLDIRSPGLGDTAMYLCATSSTSGTHNEQFFGPGTRLTVL.

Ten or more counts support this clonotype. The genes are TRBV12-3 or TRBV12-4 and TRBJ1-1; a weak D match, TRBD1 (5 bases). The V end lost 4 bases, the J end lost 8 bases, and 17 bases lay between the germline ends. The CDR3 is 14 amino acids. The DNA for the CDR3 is TGTGCCAGCAGTTCTTATAGGGAGACAGAGGAAGCTTTCTTT. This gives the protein CASSSYRETEEAFF.

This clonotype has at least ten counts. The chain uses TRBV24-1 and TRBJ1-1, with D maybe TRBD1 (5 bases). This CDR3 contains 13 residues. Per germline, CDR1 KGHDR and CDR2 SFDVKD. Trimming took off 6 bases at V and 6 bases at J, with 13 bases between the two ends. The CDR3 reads CATSPRAGAEAFF. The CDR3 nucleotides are TGTGCCACCAGTCCCAGGGCCGGGGCTGAAGCTTTCTTT.

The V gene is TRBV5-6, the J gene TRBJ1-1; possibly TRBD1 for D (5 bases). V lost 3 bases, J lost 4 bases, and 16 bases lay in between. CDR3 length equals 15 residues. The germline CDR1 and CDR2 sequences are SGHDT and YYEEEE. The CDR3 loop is CASSSSGGLGTEAFF. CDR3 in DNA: TGTGCCAGCAGCTCCTCGGGGGGTTTGGGCACTGAAGCTTTCTTT.

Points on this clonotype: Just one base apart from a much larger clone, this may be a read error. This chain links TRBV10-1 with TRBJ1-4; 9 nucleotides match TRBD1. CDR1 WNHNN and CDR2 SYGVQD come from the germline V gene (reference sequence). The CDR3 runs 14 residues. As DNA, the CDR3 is TGCACCAGCAGAGCGGACAGGGGCGCGGTAAAACTGTTTTTT. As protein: CTSRADRGAVKLFF.

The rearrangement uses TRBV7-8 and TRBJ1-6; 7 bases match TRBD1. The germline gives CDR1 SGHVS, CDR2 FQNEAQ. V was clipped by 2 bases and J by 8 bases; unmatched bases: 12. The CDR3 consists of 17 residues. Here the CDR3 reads CASSLYPVGTADSPLHF. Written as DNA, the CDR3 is TGTGCCAGCAGCTTATACCCCGTGGGGACAGCGGATTCACCCCTCCACTTT.

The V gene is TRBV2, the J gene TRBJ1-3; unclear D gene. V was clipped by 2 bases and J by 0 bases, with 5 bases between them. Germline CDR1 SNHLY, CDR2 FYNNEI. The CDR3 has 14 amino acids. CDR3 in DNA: TGTGCCAGCAGTGAATCCAGCTCTGGAAACACCATATATTTT. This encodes CASSESSSGNTIYF.

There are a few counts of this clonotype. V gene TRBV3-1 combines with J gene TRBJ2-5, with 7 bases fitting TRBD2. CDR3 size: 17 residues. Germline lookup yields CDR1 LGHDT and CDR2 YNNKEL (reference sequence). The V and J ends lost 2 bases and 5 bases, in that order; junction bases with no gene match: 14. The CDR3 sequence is CASSQLLGEGLRETQYF. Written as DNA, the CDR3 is TGTGCCAGCAGCCAACTTTTGGGGGAGGGCCTTAGGGAGACCCAGTACTTC.

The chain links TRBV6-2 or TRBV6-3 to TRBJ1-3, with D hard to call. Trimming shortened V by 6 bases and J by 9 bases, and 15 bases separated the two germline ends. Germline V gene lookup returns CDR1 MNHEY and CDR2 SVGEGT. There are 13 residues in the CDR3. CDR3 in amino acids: CASSPQTPRTIYF. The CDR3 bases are TGTGCCAGCAGCCCCCAGACCCCCCGCACCATATATTTT.

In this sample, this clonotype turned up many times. The DNA for the CDR3 is TGCGCCAGCAGCCAAGATTCATCGGTGGGGGATCGCACTGAAGCTTTCTTT. Translating it yields CASSQDSSVGDRTEAFF. The J gene is TRBJ1-1, the V gene TRBV4-1, with TRBD1 as a possible D gene (5 bases). CDR3 length: 17 residues. Germline CDR1 is MGHRA and CDR2 is YSYEKL. The ends were cut back, 0 bases at V and 4 bases at J, with 18 bases in the middle.

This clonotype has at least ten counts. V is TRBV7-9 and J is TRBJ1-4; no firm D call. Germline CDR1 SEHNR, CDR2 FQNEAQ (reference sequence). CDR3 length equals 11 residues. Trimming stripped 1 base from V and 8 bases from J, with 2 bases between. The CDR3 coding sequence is TGTGCCAGCAGCTTAGACGAAAAACTGTTTTTT. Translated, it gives CASSLDEKLFF.

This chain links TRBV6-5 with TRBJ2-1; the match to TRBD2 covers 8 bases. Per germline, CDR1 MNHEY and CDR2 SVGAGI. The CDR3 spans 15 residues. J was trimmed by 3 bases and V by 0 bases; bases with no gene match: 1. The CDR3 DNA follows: TGTGCCAGCAGTTACTCCAGCGGGAGCTACAATGAGCAGTTCTTC. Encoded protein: CASSYSSGSYNEQFF.

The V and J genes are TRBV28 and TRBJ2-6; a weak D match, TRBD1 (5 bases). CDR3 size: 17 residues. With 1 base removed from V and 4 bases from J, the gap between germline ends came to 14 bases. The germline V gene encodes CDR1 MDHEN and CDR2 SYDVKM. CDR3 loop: CASSLLGPEEGANVLTF. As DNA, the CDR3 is TGTGCCAGCAGTTTATTGGGGCCCGAGGAGGGGGCCAACGTCCTGACTTTC.

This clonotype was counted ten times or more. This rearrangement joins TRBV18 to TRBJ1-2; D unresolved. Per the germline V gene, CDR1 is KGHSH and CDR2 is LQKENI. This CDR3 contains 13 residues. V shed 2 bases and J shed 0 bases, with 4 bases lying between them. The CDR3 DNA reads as TGTGCCAGCTCACCATCAGCTAACTATGGCTACACCTTC. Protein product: CASSPSANYGYTF.

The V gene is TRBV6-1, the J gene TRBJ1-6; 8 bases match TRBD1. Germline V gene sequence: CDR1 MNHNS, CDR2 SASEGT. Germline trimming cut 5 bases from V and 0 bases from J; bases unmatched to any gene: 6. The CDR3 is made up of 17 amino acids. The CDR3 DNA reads TGTGCCAGCAGTCATCGGACAGGGAGCTCCTATAATTCACCCCTCCACTTT. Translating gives CASSHRTGSSYNSPLHF.

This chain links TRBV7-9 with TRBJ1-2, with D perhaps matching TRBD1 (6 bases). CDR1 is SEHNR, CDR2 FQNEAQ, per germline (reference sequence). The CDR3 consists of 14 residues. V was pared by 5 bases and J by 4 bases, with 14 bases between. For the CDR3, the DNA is TGTGCCAGCAGCCCTAGGGGGGGGACCTATGGCTACACCTTC. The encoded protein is CASSPRGGTYGYTF. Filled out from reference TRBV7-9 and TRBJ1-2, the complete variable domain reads DTGVSQNPRHKITKRGQNVTFRCDPISEHNRLYWYRQTLGQGPEFLTYFQNEAQLEKSRLLSDRFSAERPKGSFSTLEIQRTEQGDSAMYLCASSPRGGTYGYTFGSGTRLTVV.

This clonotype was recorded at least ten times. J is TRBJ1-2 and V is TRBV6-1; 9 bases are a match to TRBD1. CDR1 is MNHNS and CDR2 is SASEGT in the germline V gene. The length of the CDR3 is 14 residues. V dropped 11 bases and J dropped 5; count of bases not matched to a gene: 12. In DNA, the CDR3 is TGTGCCGCGGAGGACCAGACAGGGGGTTATGGCTACACCTTC. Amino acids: CAAEDQTGGYGYTF.

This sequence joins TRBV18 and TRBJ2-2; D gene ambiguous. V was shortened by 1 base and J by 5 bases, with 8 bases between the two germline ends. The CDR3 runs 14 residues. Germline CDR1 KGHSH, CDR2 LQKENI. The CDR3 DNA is TGTGCCAGCTCACCACTTCCGGGTACCGGGGAGCTGTTTTTT. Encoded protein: CASSPLPGTGELFF.

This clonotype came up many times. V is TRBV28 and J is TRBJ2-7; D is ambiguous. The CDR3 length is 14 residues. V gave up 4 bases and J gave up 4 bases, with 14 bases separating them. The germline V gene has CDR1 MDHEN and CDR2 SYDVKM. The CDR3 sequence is CASSSTKPPYEQYF. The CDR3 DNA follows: TGTGCCAGCAGTTCGACAAAACCCCCTTACGAGCAGTACTTC.